The rows below give T cell receptor beta chains drawn from one sample of a study of T-cell reconstitution after alpha-beta-depleted transplantation in children. TCRdb fed the PCR reads into MiXCR, producing one record per CDR3 protein. The profile shows roughly 300,000 distinct CDR3 sequences, around 10% of them singletons. This material consisted of peripheral blood, taken 180 days after TCRalphabeta/CD19-depleted stem cell transplant. These receptors all come from a male patient aged 2-10 years who had a stem cell transplant for chronic granulomatous disease, so the T cells may come from the graft donor. Each CDR3 is given without its conserved first and last residue.

v_gene | CDR3aa
TRBV12-3/TRBV12-4 | ASTQGSSGNTIY
TRBV12-3/TRBV12-4 | ASSYRDRGRGSPLH
TRBV20-1 | SANSGTVGYEQY
TRBV11-2 | ASSLGGPGDTQY
TRBV27 | ASSLLVWGGDTGELF
TRBV10-2 | ATGLNRFQETQY
TRBV27 | ASTPTGKGRHQPQH
TRBV5-1 | ASSLPGSSYNEQF
TRBV6-1 | ASSEVTGGQETQY
TRBV20-1 | SAMGGREKLF
TRBV23-1 | ASSQFHTFPQETQY
TRBV12-3/TRBV12-4 | ASSFDTGIGGHTIY
TRBV24-1 | ATSDASAGLFNEQF
TRBV19 | ASSRTMTNYGYT
TRBV28 | ASSLGLAYNEQF
TRBV20-1 | SASLPSGFLSYEQY
TRBV29-1 | SVVGWRETQY
TRBV12-3/TRBV12-4 | ASSLGLAGELF
TRBV29-1 | SAAAGRTDTQY
TRBV6-2/TRBV6-3 | ASSYSTGIHEQY
TRBV5-5 | ASSLWAGGEGTDTQY
TRBV12-3/TRBV12-4 | ASSLGQRIAKNIQY
TRBV9 | ASSRSMGIQETQY
TRBV7-8 | ASSLVGLAGKSSYEQY
TRBV27 | ASNLAGGLSYEQY
TRBV18 | ASSPYGGSGKETQY
TRBV6-2/TRBV6-3 | ASSYDYRLLGRGQYEQY
TRBV28 | ASSLIPGRSQETQY
TRBV18 | ASSQASNQPQH
TRBV19 | ASTSTGLAANEQF
TRBV4-1 | ASSQDGSGGTYEQY
TRBV3-1 | ASSQGDRAYEQY
TRBV18 | ASSPAGSNQPQH
TRBV10-3 | AIESSMSGGPHEQF
TRBV3-1 | ASSQELAGSSYEQY
TRBV20-1 | SAHPGGAKTEAF
TRBV5-1 | ASSREPLAGEVTQY
TRBV29-1 | SVEDSAYEQY